This T cell receptor beta chain was captured in a study of regulatory T cells in long-lasting Graves disease. Study-wide results and limits: The persistent group shared around 2,700 public clonotypes, more than the approximately 1,000 shared by new patients. Persistent disease was associated with favored TRBV28 usage and with favored use of TRBJ1-2 and TRBJ2-5. TCR diversity was lower in persistent Graves' patients (versus newly diagnosed ones).

Investigators prepared the TCR beta libraries by applying iRepertoire HTBI primers and Arm-PCR of CDR3 regions. TCRdb independently ran MiXCR on the multiplex PCR reads; one entry per CDR3 protein. The repertoire holds about 240,000 distinct CDR3 sequences, with around 21% as singletons. This clonotype was seen only a few times. Antigen unknown. Regarding time point: newly diagnosed GD, antithyroid drugs for less than 3 months. PBMC-derived RNA was used for the TCR library. Diagnoses of Graves' disease were made by American Thyroid Association guidelines. V was shortened by 4 bases and J by 6 bases, with 14 bases between the two germline ends. The CDR3 sequence is 14 residues long.

This TCR was sampled from a female donor with Graves disease. The chain employs TRBV12-3 or TRBV12-4 and TRBJ2-3; D may be TRBD2 (5 bases). The specimen was peripheral blood mononuclear cells (PBMCs), collected at new diagnosis, from a patient treated with antithyroid drugs. As DNA, the CDR3 is TGTGCCAGCAGTTGGTCCCCTAGCCCCGATACGCAGTATTTT. Protein sequence: CASSWSPSPDTQYF.